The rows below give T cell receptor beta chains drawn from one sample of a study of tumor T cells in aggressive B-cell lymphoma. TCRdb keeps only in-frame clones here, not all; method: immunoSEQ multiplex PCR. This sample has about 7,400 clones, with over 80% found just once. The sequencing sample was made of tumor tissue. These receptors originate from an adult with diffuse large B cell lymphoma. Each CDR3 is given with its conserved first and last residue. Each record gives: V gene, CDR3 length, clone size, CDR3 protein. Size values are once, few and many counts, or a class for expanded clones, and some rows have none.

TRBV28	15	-	CASRLTSGREYEQYF
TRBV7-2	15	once	CASSPLILSSYEQYF
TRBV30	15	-	CAWSVPGTVSYEQYF
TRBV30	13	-	CAWSRVHQETQYF
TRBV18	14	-	CASSQIGTGEEAFF
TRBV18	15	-	CTSSREAGLYNEQFF
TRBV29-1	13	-	CSVEPQSGETQYF
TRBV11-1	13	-	CASSLRGLETQYF
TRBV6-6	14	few	CASSYGGPADTQYF
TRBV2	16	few	CASSEALRGGTGELFF
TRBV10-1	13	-	CASSRYRGETQYF
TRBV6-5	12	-	CASSWASNEQFF
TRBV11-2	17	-	CASSPRGWGYSGNTIYF
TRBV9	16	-	CASSVGPGGDPRGAFF
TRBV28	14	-	CASSFRGYNQPQHF
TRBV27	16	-	CASSEGLAGLQETQYF
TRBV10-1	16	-	CASSFGQGLSSDTQYF
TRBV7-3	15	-	CASSLVAAMNTEAFF
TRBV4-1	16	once	CASSQDKSRVNSPLHF
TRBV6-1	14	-	CASSGRQPNQPQHF
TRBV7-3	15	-	CASSLTGRQAYEQYF
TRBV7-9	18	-	CASSLGVVVTTSTDTQYF
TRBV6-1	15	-	CASSPVQGARYGYTF
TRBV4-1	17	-	CASSQDRGTGSPGELFF
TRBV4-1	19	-	CASSQEWGSGSFWSYEQYF
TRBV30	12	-	CAWDRDSYGYTF
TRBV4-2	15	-	CASSQEQTLNTEAFF